This TCR beta chain was identified during a study of early T cells in non-severe SARS-CoV-2 infection. General study results and limits: Comparison of clonotypes with VDJdb favored anti-spike CD8 responses while missing private and CD4 specificities.

This clonotype was recorded many times. Its antigen is as yet unknown. Researchers attached unique molecular identifiers to individual cDNA molecules. TCRdb re-called the 5' RACE reads through MiXCR, storing one row per CDR3 protein. Of 40,000 or so distinct CDR3 sequences in the sample, around 5.7% were seen once. Trimming removed 2 bases from V and 2 bases from J, with 19 bases in between. CDR3 size: 17 residues. Germline V gives CDR1 WSHSY, CDR2 SAAADI. Sequenced material: whole blood. The source is an adult who was a healthcare worker with PCR-confirmed SARS-CoV-2 infection or an uninfected control (not recorded which). The rearrangement uses TRBV10-2 and TRBJ2-7, with a possible D match to TRBD1 (6 bases). In DNA form, the CDR3 reads TGCGCCAGCAGTGAGGGGGAGTTATGGGGGCTGACCTACGAGCAGTACTTC. Amino acid sequence: CASSEGELWGLTYEQYF.